This entry concerns a single TCR beta chain. The antigen is unknown. The data belong to a study of T cells in narcolepsy. The CDR3 consists of 16 residues. CDR1 and CDR2 (germline): LNHDA, SQIVND (reference sequence). The ends were cut back, 3 bases at V and 0 bases at J, with 14 bases in the middle. Whole-study results and caveats: Reportedly, autoreactive clonotypes were serially detected in patients' blood but not controls'. Comparing one patient's CSF and blood CD4+ clonotypes highlighted HCRT- and TRIB2-specific autoreactive clonotypes. No autoreactive T cell clone sequences appeared in some memory CD4+ repertoires.

The data were produced by immunoSEQ multiplex PCR, yet TCRdb's version contains in-frame clones alone and is incomplete. The data show approximately 30,000 clones, under 85% seen once. Sequencing was carried out using CD45RA- memory CD4+ T cells from PBMCs. This TCR was sampled from a human donor with narcolepsy. This sequence joins TRBV19 and TRBJ1-1; TRBD1 is a possible D gene (6 bases). The CDR3 bases are TGTGCCAGTAGTATTCCCCGGGGGGCTCTGAACACTGAAGCTTTCTTT. This gives the protein CASSIPRGALNTEAFF.